The clone carrying this T cell receptor beta chain was counted once. Its target is unknown. Amplification of TCR beta CDR3 regions used RNA as the template. The study used the HTBI primer set for a first-round RT-PCR of the TCR CDR3. Using its own MiXCR run on the multiplex PCR reads, TCRdb lists one record per CDR3 protein. The sample yields under 700,000 distinct CDR3 sequences, more than 45% seen once. The data belong to a study of T cells in Graves' hyperthyroidism and ophthalmopathy. General study findings and limits: Before onset, ophthalmopathy was predicted by the model a median around 6.5 months earlier.

Germline V gene data show CDR1 as SEHNR and CDR2 as FQNEAQ (reference sequence). V lost 3 bases and J 4 bases, leaving 16 bases between the germline ends. The CDR3 spans 16 residues. The sequence came from a woman under 30 with Graves' hyperthyroidism. Sequencing was carried out using peripheral blood or thyroid tissue (not recorded which). The chain uses TRBV7-9 and TRBJ1-3; D is unclear. CDR3 DNA: TGTGCCAGCAGCTTCTATAAAGGTTTGGGAGGAAACACCATATATTTT. This translates into CASSFYKGLGGNTIYF.